The following is a TCR beta chain sequence with its context. The sample is drawn from a study of T cells in Graves' hyperthyroidism and ophthalmopathy. Duration under 3 months, a NOSPECS grade of at least 4, and a Clinical Activity Score of at least 3 characterized the ophthalmopathy patients. Amplified TCR beta CDR3 regions derived from RNA transcripts. The study used the HTBI primer set for a first-round RT-PCR of the TCR CDR3. MiXCR, run by TCRdb on the multiplex PCR reads, gives a single entry per CDR3 protein. This repertoire shows around 600,000 distinct CDR3 sequences, about 14% found once; its top ten account for about 12%. This receptor was obtained from a woman aged 50 to 60 with Graves' ophthalmopathy. Sequencing was performed on blood.

The CDR3 is CASSSLRSNSGANVLTF. The CDR3 DNA is TGCGCCAGCAGCTCCCTGAGGAGCAACTCTGGGGCCAACGTCCTGACTTTC. The chain carries TRBV5-1 and TRBJ2-6; D is unresolved. The V gene's germline CDR1 is SGHRS and CDR2 YFSETQ. The CDR3 length is 17 residues. V gave up 3 bases and J gave up 0 bases, with 13 bases separating them.